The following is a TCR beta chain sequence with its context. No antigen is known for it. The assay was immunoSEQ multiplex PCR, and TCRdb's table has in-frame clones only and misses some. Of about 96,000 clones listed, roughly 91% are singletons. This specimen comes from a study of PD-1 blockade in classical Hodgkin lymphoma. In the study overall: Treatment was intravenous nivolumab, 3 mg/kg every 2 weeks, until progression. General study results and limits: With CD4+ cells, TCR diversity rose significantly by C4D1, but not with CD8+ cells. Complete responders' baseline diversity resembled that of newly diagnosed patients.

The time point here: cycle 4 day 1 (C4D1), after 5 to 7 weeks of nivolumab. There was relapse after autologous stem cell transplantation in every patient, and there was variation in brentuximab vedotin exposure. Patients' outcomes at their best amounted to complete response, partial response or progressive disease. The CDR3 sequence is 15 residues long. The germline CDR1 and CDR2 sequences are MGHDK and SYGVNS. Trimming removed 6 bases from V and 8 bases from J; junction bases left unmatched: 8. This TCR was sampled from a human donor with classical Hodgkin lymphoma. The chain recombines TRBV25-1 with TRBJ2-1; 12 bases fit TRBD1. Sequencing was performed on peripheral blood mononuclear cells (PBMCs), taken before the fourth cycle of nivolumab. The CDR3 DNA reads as TGTGCCAGCAGAGCCCCGGGACAGGGGGCCCATGAGCAGTTCTTC. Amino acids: CASRAPGQGAHEQFF. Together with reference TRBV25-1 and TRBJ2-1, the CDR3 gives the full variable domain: EADIYQTPRYLVIGTGKKITLECSQTMGHDKMYWYQQDPGMELHLIHYSYGVNSTEKGDLSSESTVSRIRTEHFPLTLESARPSHTSQYLCASRAPGQGAHEQFFGPGTRLTVL.